This is a list of T cell receptor beta chains from one sample in a study of PD-L1 blockade in urothelial cancer. The repertoire was sequenced with immunoSEQ multiplex PCR; TCRdb's copy has only in-frame clones and lacks some. This table holds about 47,000 clones, 82% found once. Sequenced here: PBMCs, sampled around atezolizumab (anti-PD-L1) treatment. The receptors were sampled from a man aged 50 to 60 with urothelial cancer. CDR3s include the opening cysteine and the closing phenylalanine or tryptophan.

TRBV7-8	TRBJ2-3	CASSSTSGGASTDTQYF
TRBV7-8	TRBJ1-6	CASSSGQLYNSPLHF
TRBV5-5	TRBJ2-7	CASSLSGRGYEQYF
TRBV4-1	TRBJ2-3	CASSQWRSGHLGTDTQYF
TRBV29-1	TRBJ1-2	CSVETGRGLYGYTF
TRBV14	TRBJ2-5	CASSRGQPAPVGETQYF
TRBV7-9	TRBJ2-7	CASTLTSSYEQYF
TRBV4-1	TRBJ2-1	CASSQPFSSGQFF
TRBV6-5	TRBJ2-7	CASSYSAQVDEQYF
TRBV28	TRBJ1-2	CASEDRVRFYGYTF
TRBV5-8	TRBJ2-7	CASSRRGDRVSYEQYF
TRBV7-9	TRBJ2-5	CASSLSLTRDRGIQETQYF
TRBV6-1	TRBJ1-4	CASSGAITGGSEKLFF
TRBV15	TRBJ1-5	CATSRDFEGKNQPQHF
TRBV29-1	TRBJ1-4	CSTTTGTLDEKLFF
TRBV9	TRBJ2-1	CASSVEAGGYNEQFF
TRBV11-2	TRBJ2-7	CASSLMTGTTYEQYF
TRBV15	TRBJ2-1	CATSTEPGQGNNEQFF
TRBV4-2	TRBJ2-4	CASSQEERLRGFQYF
TRBV6-6	TRBJ2-3	CASSPEIAGATQYF
TRBV5-1	TRBJ2-6	CASRALISSGANVLTF
TRBV6-6	TRBJ1-1	CASTSAQGNTEAFF
TRBV30	TRBJ2-7	CAWGGQGSYEQYF
TRBV19	TRBJ1-1	CASSNRGGGTEAFF
TRBV5-1	TRBJ2-3	CASSFEDRGLTDTQYF
TRBV9	TRBJ2-1	CASSVGTSMYEQFF
TRBV5-1	TRBJ2-2	CASSFLGTGAVGELFF
TRBV5-1	TRBJ1-4	CASSAGTGSTNEKLFF
TRBV7-2	TRBJ1-6	CASSAGLPGNSPLHF
TRBV6-4	TRBJ2-7	CASSAGTSGSSRQYF
TRBV6-5	TRBJ2-7	CASSYHRDRQAYEQYF
TRBV18	TRBJ1-1	CASSLRDKNTEAFF
TRBV9	TRBJ1-1	CASSVVAGVSGGTEAFF
TRBV19	TRBJ2-1	CASRLAGGPGYNEQFF
TRBV7-8	TRBJ2-1	CASSPQNEQFF
TRBV15	TRBJ1-4	CATSIGGSNEKLFF
TRBV19	TRBJ2-7	CASRSGYEQYF
TRBV7-9	TRBJ2-7	CASSDRMPGLGEQYF
TRBV6-6	TRBJ2-3	CASMRAGGGADTQYF
TRBV29-1	TRBJ2-5	CSVPKPPQETQYF
TRBV2	TRBJ2-1	CASSRTYSYNEQFF
TRBV7-9	TRBJ2-7	CASSPAGGRNYEQYF
TRBV5-1	TRBJ1-1	CASSLASGIEAFF
TRBV7-9	TRBJ2-2	CASSWREGNTGELFF
TRBV19	TRBJ1-5	CASSVGRDQPQHF
TRBV2	TRBJ2-1	CASRLAGVNEQFF
TRBV5-1	TRBJ1-1	CASSKGSSILNTEAFF
TRBV9	TRBJ1-4	CASSVAGGVNEKLFF
TRBV4-1	TRBJ1-5	CASSHRDNSNQPQHF
TRBV6-1	TRBJ2-3	CASSELQGGTDTQYF
TRBV10-3	TRBJ1-5	CAISQTYSRQALTYSNQPQHF
TRBV10-2	TRBJ2-5	CASSSGRARETQYF
TRBV14	TRBJ1-6	CASSEGVGIYSPLHF